Listed below are T cell receptor beta chains from one sample, sequenced in a study of response to subunit inactivated influenza vaccine. TCRdb processed the RT-PCR reads anew with MiXCR; each CDR3 protein has one entry. The profile covers more than 600,000 distinct CDR3 sequences, with approximately 17% appearing a single time and approximately 10% taken by the ten largest. Sequencing used PBMCs from blood, obtained 5 to 6 days after vaccination. These receptors originate from a man aged 45-65 years who received an inactivated influenza vaccine. The CDR3 runs from the conserved cysteine through the conserved F or W. A D gene is named only where the DNA matches it firmly. The size entry is marked missing in some rows and otherwise reads once, few, many or a size class.

size | length | J | D | V | CDR3 | DNA
- | 17 | TRBJ2-7 | - | TRBV19 | CASSLSHGQTFSYEQYF | TGTGCCAGTAGCCTCTCACATGGACAGACCTTTTCCTACGAGCAGTACTTC
many | 15 | TRBJ2-1 | TRBD2 | TRBV12-3/TRBV12-4 | CASSLGLAGVNEQFF | TGTGCCAGCAGTTTAGGGCTAGCGGGAGTCAATGAGCAGTTCTTC
many | 14 | TRBJ2-1 | TRBD1 | TRBV20-1 | CSASGTGGSNEQFF | TGCAGTGCTTCCGGGACAGGGGGGTCGAATGAGCAGTTCTTC
many | 10 | TRBJ1-1 | - | TRBV29-1 | CSAAGVEAFF | TGCAGCGCCGCGGGTGTTGAAGCTTTCTTT
many | 15 | TRBJ2-7 | TRBD1 | TRBV29-1 | CSVEDLRQGHVEQYF | TGCAGCGTTGAAGATCTTCGACAGGGTCATGTCGAGCAGTACTTC
few | 16 | TRBJ2-3 | - | TRBV24-1 | CATSDMKGGGTDTQYF | TGTGCCACCAGTGATATGAAGGGTGGCGGCACAGATACGCAGTATTTT
- | 16 | TRBJ2-2 | TRBD1 | TRBV7-8 | CASSLPSTGGTGELFF | TGTGCCAGCAGCTTGCCCTCGACAGGGGGTACCGGGGAGCTGTTTTTT
many | 13 | TRBJ2-7 | - | TRBV10-1 | CASSDPGHREQYF | TGCGCCAGCAGTGATCCGGGGCACCGGGAGCAGTACTTC
few | 17 | TRBJ2-1 | TRBD2 | TRBV30 | CAWSARKTSGLNNEQFF | TGTGCCTGGAGTGCCCGTAAGACTAGCGGATTAAACAATGAGCAGTTCTTC
few | 14 | TRBJ2-2 | TRBD2 | TRBV12-3/TRBV12-4 | CAFAGLENTGELFF | TGTGCATTTGCCGGACTAGAAAACACCGGGGAGCTGTTTTTT
few | 15 | TRBJ2-5 | TRBD1 | TRBV10-3 | CAISGRDRVGETQYF | TGTGCCATCAGTGGCCGGGACAGGGTTGGAGAGACCCAGTACTTC
few | 15 | TRBJ2-4 | - | TRBV4-2 | CASSQPSGDTNIQYF | TGTGCCAGCAGCCAACCTTCAGGGGACACCAACATTCAGTACTTC
few | 15 | TRBJ1-5 | TRBD1 | TRBV20-1 | CSARDRGLGNQPQHF | TGCAGTGCTAGAGACAGGGGGCTTGGAAATCAGCCCCAGCATTTT
- | 13 | TRBJ2-7 | - | TRBV28 | CASSLGALYEQYF | TGTGCCAGCAGTTTAGGGGCCCTGTACGAGCAGTACTTC
- | 14 | TRBJ2-1 | - | TRBV28 | CASRRRGYYNEQFF | TGTGCCAGCAGACGTCGGGGATATTACAATGAGCAGTTCTTC
- | 15 | TRBJ1-5 | - | TRBV6-1 | CASSSREGIGQPQHF | TGTGCCAGCAGCTCCCGGGAGGGGATCGGGCAGCCCCAGCATTTT
- | 15 | TRBJ2-1 | TRBD1 | TRBV10-3 | CAISVDGTGRGEQFF | TGTGCCATCAGTGTCGACGGGACAGGGAGGGGTGAGCAGTTCTTC
few | 15 | TRBJ1-2 | TRBD1 | TRBV12-3/TRBV12-4 | CASSKQGWNSDGYTF | TGTGCCAGCAGCAAACAGGGGTGGAATAGTGATGGCTACACCTTC
few | 16 | TRBJ2-1 | TRBD1 | TRBV5-1 | CASSRAGQGQFNEQFF | TGCGCCAGCAGCAGGGCGGGACAGGGTCAGTTCAATGAGCAGTTCTTC
few | 16 | TRBJ1-4 | TRBD1 | TRBV15 | CATSRGRTGVNEKLFF | TGTGCCACCAGCAGAGGCAGGACAGGGGTTAATGAAAAACTGTTTTTT
- | 15 | TRBJ1-2 | - | TRBV7-9 | CASSLAGGSNYGYTF | TGTGCCAGCAGCTTAGCGGGGGGTTCTAACTATGGCTACACCTTC
- | 18 | TRBJ2-2 | - | TRBV24-1 | CATSEWTLEKGNTGELFF | TGTGCCACCAGTGAATGGACCCTTGAAAAGGGGAACACCGGGGAGCTGTTTTTT
few | 16 | TRBJ2-7 | TRBD1 | TRBV11-2 | CASSSVGQGIPYEQYF | TGTGCCAGCAGCTCCGTAGGACAGGGGATTCCCTACGAGCAGTACTTC
few | 18 | TRBJ2-4 | - | TRBV4-3 | CASSQGPLGVLAKNIQYF | TGCGCCAGCAGCCAAGGGCCTCTCGGGGTCCTAGCCAAAAACATTCAGTACTTC
- | 13 | TRBJ2-5 | - | TRBV29-1 | CSVEWQGGKTQYF | TGCAGCGTTGAATGGCAAGGAGGAAAGACCCAGTACTTC
- | 15 | TRBJ1-4 | - | TRBV7-2 | CASSLAGAKAEKLFF | TGTGCCAGCAGCTTAGCAGGGGCAAAGGCCGAAAAACTGTTTTTT
- | 15 | TRBJ2-5 | - | TRBV20-1 | CSASPFPGLGETQYF | TGCAGTGCTAGCCCTTTCCCGGGGTTAGGAGAGACCCAGTACTTC
- | 15 | TRBJ2-1 | TRBD1 | TRBV24-1 | CATSEGRDRGDEQFF | TGTGCCACCAGTGAGGGTCGGGACAGGGGGGATGAGCAGTTCTTC
- | 14 | TRBJ2-7 | - | TRBV6-1 | CASRRGDGAYEQYF | TGTGCCAGCAGAAGAGGGGACGGCGCCTACGAGCAGTACTTC
many | 12 | TRBJ2-1 | - | TRBV5-1 | CASSLQGHEQFF | TGCGCCAGCAGCTTGCAGGGCCATGAGCAGTTCTTC
- | 13 | TRBJ2-5 | - | TRBV20-1 | CSAGGILRETQYF | TGCAGTGCTGGGGGGATACTTCGAGAGACCCAGTACTTC
- | 20 | TRBJ2-7 | TRBD2 | TRBV28 | CASSFAQGLAGDTPSYEQYF | TGTGCCAGCAGTTTTGCGCAGGGACTAGCGGGAGACACCCCCTCCTACGAGCAGTACTTC
few | 14 | TRBJ2-7 | TRBD1 | TRBV20-1 | CSAQGTGDWYEQYF | TGCAGTGCTCAGGGGACAGGGGATTGGTACGAGCAGTACTTC
- | 13 | TRBJ2-7 | - | TRBV27 | CASTDSLAYEQYF | TGTGCCAGCACCGACTCTTTAGCCTACGAGCAGTACTTC
- | 14 | TRBJ1-6 | - | TRBV6-2/TRBV6-3 | CASSYSVGLSPLHF | TGTGCCAGCAGTTACTCGGTGGGTCTTTCACCCCTCCACTTT
many | 13 | TRBJ2-5 | - | TRBV6-6 | CASSFLGGETQYF | TGTGCCAGCAGTTTTCTGGGAGGCGAGACCCAGTACTTC
many | 13 | TRBJ2-5 | - | TRBV5-1 | CASSLEASETQYF | TGCGCCAGCAGCTTGGAGGCCAGCGAGACCCAGTACTTC
- | 14 | TRBJ2-7 | TRBD1 | TRBV5-1 | CASSLDTGVYEQYF | TGCGCCAGCAGCTTGGACACAGGGGTGTACGAGCAGTACTTC
few | 15 | TRBJ1-1 | - | TRBV20-1 | CSARDLGGRIPEAFF | TGCAGTGCTAGAGATCTTGGGGGGCGAATCCCTGAAGCTTTCTTT
many | 18 | TRBJ2-5 | TRBD2 | TRBV5-6 | CASTLYRSSGSLLKTQYF | TGTGCCAGCACCCTTTACAGGTCTAGCGGGAGTCTTTTGAAGACCCAGTACTTC
few | 13 | TRBJ1-4 | - | TRBV20-1 | CSARGGVGEKLFF | TGCAGTGCTAGAGGGGGGGTAGGGGAAAAACTGTTTTTT
few | 18 | TRBJ1-3 | - | TRBV5-1 | CASSLDLLGQSSGNTIYF | TGCGCCAGCAGCTTGGACTTACTCGGACAGTCCTCTGGAAACACCATATATTTT
few | 15 | TRBJ2-3 | - | TRBV7-2 | CASSLEGRWRDTQYF | TGTGCCAGCAGCTTAGAAGGGAGGTGGAGAGATACGCAGTATTTT
- | 11 | TRBJ2-2 | - | TRBV19 | CARSPSGELFF | TGTGCCCGCTCCCCCTCCGGGGAGCTGTTTTTT
many | 14 | TRBJ2-2 | TRBD1 | TRBV20-1 | CSATGDLNTGELFF | TGCAGTGCCACAGGGGATTTGAACACCGGGGAGCTGTTTTTT
- | 14 | TRBJ2-3 | - | TRBV11-2 | CASSSHPLEGRQYF | TGTGCCAGCAGCTCGCACCCTCTGGAGGGGAGGCAGTATTTT
- | 16 | TRBJ2-5 | TRBD2 | TRBV12-3/TRBV12-4 | CASSPRLAGVWETQYF | TGTGCCAGCAGTCCGAGACTAGCGGGGGTGTGGGAGACCCAGTACTTC
few | 13 | TRBJ2-5 | - | TRBV20-1 | CSARDNRVETQYF | TGCAGTGCTAGAGACAACAGGGTTGAGACCCAGTACTTC
- | 13 | TRBJ2-2 | TRBD1 | TRBV10-1 | CASNDRATGELFF | TGCGCCAGCAACGACAGGGCCACCGGGGAGCTGTTTTTT
- | 12 | TRBJ2-7 | - | TRBV29-1 | CSVSLSSYEQYF | TGCAGCGTTTCCCTCAGCTCCTACGAGCAGTACTTC
few | 13 | TRBJ2-7 | - | TRBV29-1 | CSVRPPGSYEQYF | TGCAGCGTCCGGCCCCCTGGCTCCTACGAGCAGTACTTC